A selection of T cell receptor beta chains follows, all from one sample in a study of blood T cell repertoires in COVID-19. Sequenced by immunoSEQ multiplex PCR; TCRdb stores in-frame clones only, minus some. The table has about 260,000 clones, around 90% seen once. The sample consisted of peripheral blood. All receptors come from a man in his 60s who had recovered from COVID-19. CDR3s include the opening cysteine and the closing phenylalanine or tryptophan.

j_call	cdr3_length	v_call	cdr3_aa
TRBJ2-3	16	TRBV5-1	CASRKSSAGATDTQYF
TRBJ1-1	15	TRBV5-4	CASSPSRGAKTEAFF
TRBJ1-2	13	TRBV11-2	CASTPRGWDGYTF
TRBJ1-6	15	TRBV11-2	CASSLDLQGNSPLHF
TRBJ2-2	14	TRBV6-5	CATPTRGSTGELFF
TRBJ2-3	17	TRBV4-2	CASSQKLSGGAADTQYF
TRBJ1-5	12	TRBV6-5	CASRRQNQPQHF
TRBJ2-5	15	TRBV11-2	CASSFYRGRQETQYF
TRBJ2-1	15	TRBV18	CASSHGQGWAMLLFF
TRBJ2-6	15	TRBV2	CASSVQSSGANVLTF
TRBJ1-6	17	TRBV9	CASSVASGGPYNSPLHF
TRBJ1-1	17	TRBV19	CASSIGDRGRSNTEAFF
TRBJ2-3	16	TRBV13	CASSLRTVSSTDTQYF
TRBJ2-3	15	TRBV10-3	CATSRSGAETDTQYF
TRBJ2-7	15	TRBV5-4	CASSLDWGSTHEQYF
TRBJ1-3	18	TRBV11-2	CASSLEGGRRGSGNTIYF
TRBJ2-1	19	TRBV6-4	CASSDSGLAGVSSYNEQFF
TRBJ2-7	13	TRBV7-2	CASSRIPGYEQYF
TRBJ1-1	13	TRBV4-1	CASRDEGNTEAFF
TRBJ2-6	14	TRBV30	CASSWTSGANVLTF
TRBJ2-3	15	TRBV5-1	CASSLELPAADTQYF
TRBJ1-1	16	TRBV7-3	CASSPTRGHRRTEAFF
TRBJ1-2	15	TRBV3-1/TRBV3-2	CASSQGISRVYGYTF
TRBJ2-4	13	TRBV19	CASSIAGWDIQYF
TRBJ2-1	12	TRBV6-4	CASRGGPGEQFF
TRBJ2-1	15	TRBV20-1	CSASHSPSSYNEQFF
TRBJ1-6	15	TRBV6-5	CASSYSITGGPPLHF
TRBJ2-3	15	TRBV18	CASSQTGRSTDTQYF
TRBJ1-1	13	TRBV2	CARRDRMNTEAFF
TRBJ2-5	16	TRBV19	CASSPRGVGLRQTQYF
TRBJ2-7	16	TRBV7-6	CASSLGTGLSNYEQYF
TRBJ1-2	15	TRBV6-4	CASSDGSAGRKGYTF
TRBJ2-7	14	TRBV28	CASSGGIVYYEQYF
TRBJ2-1	12	TRBV4-2	CASSHEDNEQFF
TRBJ2-1	16	TRBV24-1	CATSDPTSGGGNEQFF
TRBJ2-3	14	TRBV7-9	CASSLAGTAEPGYF
TRBJ2-7	13	TRBV6-5	CARKGQKSYEQYF
TRBJ2-3	13	TRBV6-6	CASSYSGADTQYF
TRBJ1-2	13	TRBV11-2	CASSPKTGYGYTF
TRBJ1-1	13	TRBV2	CASSKTESQEAFF
TRBJ1-3	14	TRBV5-1	CASSLEGVGNTIYF
TRBJ1-6	14	TRBV5-1	CASSPGEENSPLHF
TRBJ2-3	14	TRBV18	CASSRAGSADTQYF
TRBJ2-7	14	TRBV6-1	CASSENSRDRVLYF
TRBJ1-1	14	TRBV7-2	CASSLDRGGTEAFF
TRBJ2-7	15	TRBV13	CASSPMTLSGYEQYF
TRBJ2-2	17	TRBV7-8	CASSSQLAGGAGGELFF